Each of the 16 T cell receptor beta chains below was sequenced from the same sample in a study of blood T cell repertoires in COVID-19. Clones were read by immunoSEQ multiplex PCR, and TCRdb kept only the in-frame ones, dropping some. The profile shows 95,000 to 120,000 clones, roughly 80% of them singletons. The specimen sequenced was peripheral blood. The receptor set was obtained from a man between 50 and 59 years old with acute or convalescent COVID-19.

The sample holds a few counts of this clone. The CDR3 sequence is CASSFVSQETQYF. The DNA for the CDR3 is TGTGCCAGCAGCTTTGTCTCGCAAGAGACCCAGTACTTC. The chain has TRBV11-2 and TRBJ2-5; no firm D call. CDR3 size: 13 residues. Germline V gene lookup returns CDR1 SGHAT and CDR2 FQNNGV. The V gene lost 3 bases and the J gene lost 2 bases, with 7 bases spanning the gap.

The chain carries TRBV11-2 and TRBJ1-1; 9 bases map to TRBD1. The CDR3 is made up of 15 amino acids. Per the germline V gene, CDR1 is SGHAT and CDR2 is FQNNGV. Unmatched junction bases numbered 7, after V lost 3 bases and J lost 5 bases. CDR3: CASSFGQGRGTEAFF. The CDR3 nucleotides are TGTGCCAGCAGCTTTGGACAGGGGAGGGGAACTGAAGCTTTCTTT.

This clone was observed a handful of times. The DNA of the CDR3 is TGCGCCAGCAGCTCCCAGGGGGCATCTAATGAAAAACTGTTTTTT. Amino acids: CASSSQGASNEKLFF. The chain has TRBV5-1 and TRBJ1-4; 8 nucleotides align to TRBD1. The CDR3 runs to 15 residues. The germline V gene has CDR1 SGHRS and CDR2 YFSETQ. The V gene end was trimmed by 3 bases and the J gene end by 3 bases; junction bases not matched to a gene: 4.

The genes are TRBV19 and TRBJ1-5; a weak D match, TRBD1 (5 bases). CDR3 length equals 14 residues. Germline assignment: CDR1 LNHDA and CDR2 SQIVND (reference sequence). Deletions cut 7 bases from V and 1 base from J, with 11 bases between. The CDR3 DNA sequence: TGTGCCAGTAACGTAGACAGAAGCAATCAGCCCCAGCATTTT. Translated: CASNVDRSNQPQHF.

This clone turned up a few times. The chain joins TRBV9 to TRBJ1-6; D call uncertain. The CDR3 covers 16 residues. V gave up 3 bases and J gave up 0 bases, with 10 bases separating them. Germline CDR1 is SGDLS and CDR2 is YYNGEE. The CDR3 nucleotides are TGTGCCAGCAGCGCTTCCGGGAGCTCCTATAATTCACCCCTCCACTTT. Residues: CASSASGSSYNSPLHF. Full variable domain (rest looked up from reference TRBV9 and TRBJ1-6): DSGVTQTPKHLITATGQRVTLRCSPRSGDLSVYWYQQSLDQGLQFLIQYYNGEERAKGNILERFSAQQFPDLHSELNLSSLELGDSALYFCASSASGSSYNSPLHFGNGTRLTVT.

V and J are TRBV5-1 and TRBJ1-2; 10 nucleotides align to TRBD1. The CDR3 is 13 amino acids. Germline CDR1 and CDR2: SGHRS and YFSETQ. The J segment lost 9 bases and the V segment lost 4 bases, leaving 6 bases of the junction unmatched. The DNA for the CDR3 is TGCGCCAGCAGCCCAGACAGGGGGCCGAGCTACACCTTC. Its translation is CASSPDRGPSYTF.

The rearrangement uses TRBV5-1 and TRBJ1-1; the D is unclear. The V end was cut by 0 bases, the J end by 5 bases, with 5 bases between. This CDR3 is 12 amino acids long. Germline-derived CDR1 and CDR2 are SGHRS and YFSETQ. CDR3 in amino acids: CASSLASTEAFF. CDR3 in DNA: TGCGCCAGCAGCTTGGCCTCGACTGAAGCTTTCTTT. The full variable domain, its missing parts supplied by reference TRBV5-1 and TRBJ1-1, is KAGVTQTPRYLIKTRGQQVTLSCSPISGHRSVSWYQQTPGQGLQFLFEYFSETQRNKGNFPGRFSGRQFSNSRSEMNVSTLELGDSALYLCASSLASTEAFFGQGTRLTVV.

The chain carries TRBV29-1 and TRBJ2-3; TRBD2 agrees at 10 bases. CDR3 size: 14 residues. The germline V gene has CDR1 SQVTM and CDR2 ANQGSEA. V dropped 7 bases and J dropped 4; count of bases not matched to a gene: 8. CDR3 loop: CSAGAGGRADTQYF. CDR3 coding DNA: TGCAGCGCTGGAGCGGGGGGGCGAGCAGATACGCAGTATTTT.

In DNA, the CDR3 is TGTGCCAGCAGTGGTAGCGGGGGGCCTCGACCCACAGATACGCAGTATTTT. This translates into CASSGSGGPRPTDTQYF. The chain has TRBV2 and TRBJ2-3; 10 nucleotides line up with TRBD2. This CDR3 contains 17 residues. Germline V gives CDR1 SNHLY, CDR2 FYNNEI. V shed 4 bases, J shed 2 bases, and the junction held 9 bases outside the gene matches.

This chain connects TRBV18 to TRBJ2-1; 8 positions match TRBD1. The V segment lost 6 bases and the J segment 5 bases; nucleotides outside the gene matches: 6. CDR1 and CDR2 (germline): KGHSH, LQKENI. The CDR3 has 14 amino acids. The CDR3 protein is CASSRDRRDNEQFF. The DNA for the CDR3 is TGTGCCAGCTCCCGGGACAGGAGGGACAATGAGCAGTTCTTC. Supplemented by reference TRBV18 and TRBJ2-1, the full variable domain reads NAGVMQNPRHLVRRRGQEARLRCSPMKGHSHVYWYRQLPEEGLKFMVYLQKENIIDESGMPKERFSAEFPKEGPSILRIQQVVRGDSAAYFCASSRDRRDNEQFFGPGTRLTVL.

This clone was seen a handful of times. V is TRBV27 and J is TRBJ2-1; tentative D call: TRBD2 (6 bases). CDR1 and CDR2 from the germline V gene are MNHEY and SMNVEV (reference sequence). V lost 5 bases, J lost 7 bases, and 12 bases lay in between. The CDR3 runs 13 residues. The CDR3 region is CASSGVGLNEQFF. The CDR3 DNA reads as TGTGCCAGCAGTGGAGTCGGACTAAATGAGCAGTTCTTC.

The chain has TRBV27 and TRBJ1-2; possible D gene TRBD1, 5 bases. The V and J ends lost 10 bases and 5 bases respectively, with 20 bases between them. This CDR3 is 14 amino acids long. Germline V CDR1 and CDR2: MNHEY, SMNVEV (reference sequence). This CDR3 is CAIIRRGDEYGYTF. The CDR3 DNA sequence: TGTGCCATCATCAGGCGGGGGGATGAATATGGCTACACCTTC.

The chain joins TRBV2 to TRBJ2-4, with 9 bases fitting TRBD1. The germline gives CDR1 SNHLY, CDR2 FYNNEI. The ends lost 6 bases at V and 7 bases at J; junction bases unmatched: 7. The CDR3 sequence is 14 residues long. The CDR3 spells CASSPTGGGNIQYF. The CDR3 DNA reads as TGTGCCAGCAGCCCGACAGGGGGGGGGAACATTCAGTACTTC.

Concerning this clone itself: Mismatch with germline at one junction end may stem from a read error. This sequence joins TRBV7-9 and TRBJ2-3; no firm D call. There are 14 residues in the CDR3. Germline V gene lookup returns CDR1 SEHNR and CDR2 FQNEAQ (reference sequence). In DNA form, the CDR3 reads TGTGCCAGCACCTTAGTAGGAGGCACAGATACGCAGTATTTT. It encodes CASTLVGGTDTQYF.

Only a few counts were recorded for this clone. This rearrangement joins TRBV6-5 to TRBJ2-4; TRBD1 matches at 9 bases. CDR3 length equals 15 residues. Looked up from germline, CDR1 is MNHEY and CDR2 is SVGAGI. With V trimmed by 8 bases and J by 5 bases, 10 bases remained unmatched. The CDR3 here is CASGTGIISQNIQYF. The DNA for the CDR3 is TGTGCCAGCGGGACAGGGATTATATCCCAAAACATTCAGTACTTC.

The chain recombines TRBV6-5 with TRBJ1-2; 7 bases are shared with TRBD1. V shed 4 bases, J shed 8 bases, and the junction held 16 bases outside the gene matches. Germline CDR1 MNHEY, CDR2 SVGAGI. The CDR3 is 16 residues long. CDR3 coding DNA: TGTGCCAGCAGTTCCCAGAGGGGGACAGAGATAGGGGGCTACACCTTC. Translating it yields CASSSQRGTEIGGYTF.